Following are 25 T cell receptor beta chains from one sample sequenced in a study of graft-versus-host responses after intestinal transplantation. Here immunoSEQ multiplex PCR was the method, and the copy in TCRdb shows in-frame clones only, minus some. The sample shows 77,000 or so clones, approximately 92% of them seen only once. The sequenced sample was PBMCs, obtained 98 days after intestinal transplantation. The receptors here all came from a human patient who received an intestinal transplant, so some T cells may come from the graft donor.

This clone was counted a single time. The chain has TRBV2 and TRBJ1-1; unclear D gene. The germline V gene encodes CDR1 SNHLY and CDR2 FYNNEI. Trimming cost V 3 bases and J 4 bases, with 15 bases left between them. The CDR3 loop spans 15 amino acids. CDR3 in DNA: TGTGCCAGCAGTGAGCGGGGTCGGAGGAGCACTGAAGCTTTCTTT. Translated: CASSERGRRSTEAFF.

This clone has a handful of counts. The V call is TRBV6-1, the J call TRBJ1-1, with D possibly matching TRBD1 (6 bases). CDR1 is MNHNS and CDR2 is SASEGT in the germline V gene. The CDR3 has 13 residues. Deletions cut 9 bases from V and 3 bases from J, with 14 bases between. The CDR3 sequence: CASNRVVDTEAFF. As DNA, the CDR3 is TGTGCCAGTAACAGGGTGGTGGACACTGAAGCTTTCTTT.

The chain couples TRBV2 to TRBJ2-3, with 9 bases fitting TRBD2. The V gene's germline CDR1 is SNHLY and CDR2 FYNNEI. The CDR3 extends over 15 amino acids. With 3 bases clipped from V and 1 base from J, the junction kept 2 bases outside the gene matches. The CDR3 spells CASSEERGGTDTQYF. The CDR3 DNA reads as TGTGCCAGCAGTGAGGAGCGGGGGGGCACAGATACGCAGTATTTT.

This sequence joins TRBV28 and TRBJ2-7, with 7 nucleotides matching TRBD1. This CDR3 comprises 16 residues. V shed 3 bases, J shed 3 bases, and the junction held 11 bases outside the gene matches. CDR1 is MDHEN, CDR2 SYDVKM, per germline. For the CDR3, the DNA is TGTGCCAGCAGTTTCCCTGCGACAGGGTCCGACTACGAGCAGTACTTC. Translating gives CASSFPATGSDYEQYF.

This clone has only one observation. The chain is built from TRBV13 and TRBJ2-1, with 8 bases that match TRBD2. Germline V gene data show CDR1 as PRHDT and CDR2 as FYEKMQ (reference sequence). The CDR3 runs 14 residues. V lost 5 bases to trimming and J lost 12 bases; unmatched junction nucleotides: 12. The CDR3 DNA is TGTGCCAGCAGCCGCCGGGGGGGCCGTTGGGTGCAGTTCTTC. Residues: CASSRRGGRWVQFF.

The genes are TRBV5-6 and TRBJ1-2; TRBD1 might be the D (5 bases). The CDR3 contains 16 residues. CDR1 is SGHDT, CDR2 YYEEEE, per germline. V dropped 0 bases and J dropped 10 bases, with 22 bases sitting between them. The CDR3 nucleotides read TGTGCCAGCAGCTTGGCTGGGACTCCCTTGTGGGTCGCCTACACCTTC. This encodes CASSLAGTPLWVAYTF.

The V call is TRBV6-1, the J call TRBJ2-7; 7 bases line up with TRBD2. The CDR3 sequence is 15 residues long. With V trimmed by 5 bases and J by 6 bases, 13 bases remained unmatched. Germline-derived CDR1 and CDR2 are MNHNS and SASEGT. CDR3 loop: CASSSIAGFEFEQYF. CDR3 nucleotides: TGTGCCAGCAGTTCAATAGCGGGTTTTGAGTTCGAGCAGTACTTC.

V gene TRBV5-1 combines with J gene TRBJ1-2; D unclear. Germline V gene sequence: CDR1 SGHRS, CDR2 YFSETQ. This CDR3 is built from 15 residues. With 0 bases removed from V and 8 bases from J, the gap between germline ends came to 17 bases. The CDR3 region has the DNA TGCGCCAGCAGCTTGGGTCGCCAGGAATTGGGAGGCTACACCTTC. Amino acids: CASSLGRQELGGYTF.

This sequence joins TRBV15 and TRBJ2-2; 10 nucleotides agree with TRBD2. Trimming cost V 2 bases and J 2 bases; bases outside gene matches: 5. Germline V gene lookup returns CDR1 LNHNV and CDR2 YYDKDF (reference sequence). CDR3 size: 17 residues. DNA for the CDR3: TGTGCCACCAGCAGATCCGGGACTAGCGAAAACACCGGGGAGCTGTTTTTT. It encodes CATSRSGTSENTGELFF.

The chain carries TRBV9 and TRBJ2-3, with 7 bases lining up with TRBD2. The CDR3 totals 17 residues. Germline-derived CDR1 and CDR2 are SGDLS and YYNGEE. The ends lost 8 bases at V and 2 bases at J; junction bases unmatched: 17. The CDR3 sequence: CASGGASGLSTTDTQYF. CDR3 DNA: TGTGCCAGTGGCGGGGCTAGCGGTCTATCTACCACAGATACGCAGTATTTT.

The chain recombines TRBV5-1 with TRBJ2-3; 8 bases fit TRBD1. The V gene end was trimmed by 6 bases and the J gene end by 3 bases; junction bases not matched to a gene: 9. This CDR3 comprises 15 residues. In germline, CDR1 is SGHRS, CDR2 YFSETQ. The CDR3 sequence: CASTNRGATTDTQYF. Written as DNA, the CDR3 is TGCGCCAGCACCAACAGGGGGGCAACTACAGATACGCAGTATTTT.

The V and J genes are TRBV28 and TRBJ1-2; possibly TRBD1 for D (5 bases). Trimming took off 1 base at V and 8 bases at J, with 17 bases between the two ends. The V gene's germline CDR1 is MDHEN and CDR2 SYDVKM. This CDR3 contains 15 residues. The CDR3 loop reads CASSLSRRGDGGYTF. CDR3 DNA sequence: TGTGCCAGCAGTTTATCTAGAAGGGGAGATGGCGGCTACACCTTC.

V usage is TRBV28 and J usage is TRBJ1-5; D uncertain. Trimming left V 5 bases short and J 0 bases short, with 17 bases between. The CDR3 totals 17 residues. Germline-derived CDR1 and CDR2 are MDHEN and SYDVKM. The CDR3 nucleotides read TGTGCCAGCAGTCAGCGGGTCCTACTCACTAGCAATCAGCCCCAGCATTTT. Amino acid sequence: CASSQRVLLTSNQPQHF. Full variable domain (outside the CDR3, taken from reference TRBV28 and TRBJ1-5): DVKVTQSSRYLVKRTGEKVFLECVQDMDHENMFWYRQDPGLGLRLIYFSYDVKMKEKGDIPEGYSVSREKKERFSLILESASTNQTSMYLCASSQRVLLTSNQPQHFGDGTRLSIL.

This clone was picked up one time. The chain is built from TRBV11-2 and TRBJ1-2; the D is unclear. Trimming removed 2 bases from V and 6 bases from J, with 16 bases in between. This CDR3 region has 15 residues. Germline-derived CDR1 and CDR2 are SGHAT and FQNNGV. CDR3 coding DNA: TGTGCCAGCAGCTTAAGCTCATACTCGGTCCATGGCTACACCTTC. Protein: CASSLSSYSVHGYTF.

This clone was counted a single time. The gene calls are TRBV7-9 and TRBJ2-3, with a possible D match to TRBD2 (6 bases). V shed 1 base and J shed 3 bases, with 14 bases lying between them. The CDR3 length is 16 residues. Germline V gene data show CDR1 as SEHNR and CDR2 as FQNEAQ (reference sequence). In DNA form, the CDR3 reads TGTGCCAGCAGCTTAGAGGGCGGGGTGATTACAGATACGCAGTATTTT. Translating it yields CASSLEGGVITDTQYF.

A single count supports this clone. CDR3 region: CASSESSYNEQFF. CDR3 coding DNA: TGCGCCAGCAGCGAGAGCTCCTACAATGAGCAGTTCTTC. The rearrangement uses TRBV5-1 and TRBJ2-1; D not resolved. This CDR3 comprises 13 residues. Germline V gene data show CDR1 as SGHRS and CDR2 as YFSETQ. Trimming cost V 4 bases and J 0 bases, with 5 bases left between them.

V gene TRBV19 combines with J gene TRBJ2-2; D uncertain. This CDR3 has 19 amino acids. V lost 2 bases and J 0 bases, leaving 19 bases between the germline ends. Germline CDR1 and CDR2: LNHDA and SQIVND (reference sequence). The CDR3 DNA reads TGTGCCAGTAGTATACTCTCCCCGTCTACCTCCTCGAACACCGGGGAGCTGTTTTTT. It encodes CASSILSPSTSSNTGELFF.

The V gene is TRBV6-5, the J gene TRBJ1-5; D perhaps matches TRBD1 (5 bases). Deletions cut 2 bases from V and 2 bases from J, with 10 bases between. The CDR3 runs 15 residues. Germline assignment: CDR1 MNHEY and CDR2 SVGAGI. The CDR3 loop reads CASSYGVGGNQPQHF. The CDR3 nucleotides read TGTGCCAGCAGTTACGGAGTAGGGGGCAATCAGCCCCAGCATTTT.

This clone was seen a single time. The chain uses TRBV18 and TRBJ2-4; D is ambiguous. Deletions cut 3 bases from V and 1 base from J, with 13 bases between. The germline CDR1 and CDR2 sequences are KGHSH and LQKENI. The CDR3 has 16 amino acids. CDR3 nucleotide sequence: TGTGCCAGCTCACCCGACCCATCACGGGCCAAAAACATTCAGTACTTC. Encoded protein: CASSPDPSRAKNIQYF.

The chain joins TRBV5-6 to TRBJ1-6; D possibly corresponds to TRBD1 (6 bases). CDR3 length: 11 residues. The germline V and J ends were trimmed by 4 bases and 13 bases, with 9 bases remaining between them. The germline V gene encodes CDR1 SGHDT and CDR2 YYEEEE. The chain's CDR3 is CASSRQGPLHF. Here the CDR3 DNA reads TGTGCCAGCAGCCGCCAGGGGCCCCTCCACTTT.

This clone was recorded only once. The chain carries TRBV2 and TRBJ2-1; tentatively, D is TRBD1 or TRBD2 (5 bases each). Trimming took 4 bases from V and 0 from J, leaving 10 bases between them. CDR3 length: 15 amino acids. Germline V gene lookup returns CDR1 SNHLY and CDR2 FYNNEI. The CDR3 is CASSGGKGSYNEQFF. The CDR3 DNA is TGTGCCAGCAGTGGGGGGAAGGGCTCCTACAATGAGCAGTTCTTC.

DNA of the CDR3: TGTGCCAGCAGTGAATCACAGGGTTGGGCAGATACGCAGTATTTT. It encodes CASSESQGWADTQYF. The genes are TRBV6-1 and TRBJ2-3; TRBD1 might be the D (6 bases). With 2 bases removed from V and 4 bases from J, the gap between germline ends came to 13 bases. Looked up from germline, CDR1 is MNHNS and CDR2 is SASEGT. There are 15 residues in the CDR3.

The genes are TRBV6-9 and TRBJ2-3, with 7 positions matching TRBD2. After removal of 4 bases from V and 9 bases from J, the junction contained 13 bases not matched to a gene. Germline lookup yields CDR1 MNHGY and CDR2 SVAAGI. The CDR3 spans 15 residues. CDR3 in amino acids: CASSLGDYLSRTQYF. The CDR3 region has the DNA TGTGCCAGCAGTTTGGGGGACTACTTGAGCAGGACGCAGTATTTT.

This clone has just one count. J is TRBJ2-6 and V is TRBV14; no definite D call. Trimming cost V 4 bases and J 1 base, with 11 bases left between them. The CDR3 is 16 residues long. Germline-derived CDR1 and CDR2 are SGHDN and FVKESK. CDR3: CASSPYGRSGANVLTF. CDR3 coding DNA: TGTGCCAGCAGCCCTTATGGACGATCTGGGGCCAACGTCCTGACTTTC.

The rearrangement joins TRBV6-5 to TRBJ1-1, with 10 positions matching TRBD1. Germline lookup yields CDR1 MNHEY and CDR2 SVGAGI. The ends lost 2 bases at V and 8 bases at J; junction bases unmatched: 2. The CDR3 has 13 residues. In DNA form, the CDR3 reads TGTGCCAGCAGTTACAGGACAGGGGGAGAAGCTTTCTTT. It yields the protein CASSYRTGGEAFF.